The 27 T cell receptor beta chains in this list originate from one sample, sequenced in a study of T cell repertoires in cytomegalovirus infection. TCRdb re-analysed the reads in MiXCR, keeping a single row per CDR3 protein. Of roughly 500,000 distinct CDR3 sequences listed, about 15% are singletons. The source material was CD8+ T cells from PBMCs. The receptors were sampled from a human donor in good health (CMV status not recorded). Some clones in this sample may be carry-over from other donors' samples.

This clonotype was detected a few times. The chain combines TRBV7-2 with TRBJ2-3; 9 positions agree with TRBD1. V shed 2 bases and J 1 base; nucleotides not matched to a gene: 13. Germline CDR1 reads SGHTA; CDR2 reads FQGNSA. CDR3 length: 19 residues. The chain's CDR3 is CASSLSRDRVSFGTDTQYF. CDR3 coding DNA: TGTGCCAGCAGCTTAAGCCGGGACAGGGTTTCTTTCGGCACAGATACGCAGTATTTT.

V usage is TRBV27 and J usage is TRBJ2-1, with D possibly TRBD2 on 6 matching bases. There are 13 residues in the CDR3. Germline loops: CDR1 MNHEY, CDR2 SMNVEV (reference sequence). V was shortened by 2 bases and J by 8 bases, with 10 bases between the two germline ends. The CDR3: CASSLGEEYEQFF. Here the CDR3 DNA reads TGTGCCAGCAGTTTAGGGGAGGAATATGAGCAGTTCTTC.

The chain has TRBV7-3 and TRBJ2-1, with 15 positions matching TRBD2. V dropped 2 bases and J dropped 8; count of bases not matched to a gene: 4. Germline assignment: CDR1 SGHTA and CDR2 FQGTGA. The CDR3 length is 16 residues. CDR3 loop: CASSLGGLAGGHEQFF. The DNA for the CDR3 is TGTGCCAGCAGCTTAGGCGGACTAGCGGGGGGGCATGAGCAGTTCTTC.

The chain links TRBV9 to TRBJ1-2; 7 positions agree with TRBD1. In germline, CDR1 is SGDLS, CDR2 YYNGEE. CDR3 length: 14 residues. J gave up 8 bases and V 4 bases, and 11 bases lay outside the gene matches. The CDR3 sequence is CASSPKTGNEGYTF. The CDR3 DNA reads TGTGCCAGCAGCCCAAAGACAGGGAACGAGGGCTACACCTTC.

This clonotype was seen ten or more times. The chain combines TRBV7-2 with TRBJ1-2; TRBD1 aligns across 9 bases. J gave up 6 bases and V 5 bases, and 7 bases lay outside the gene matches. This CDR3 is built from 14 residues. Looked up from germline, CDR1 is SGHTA and CDR2 is FQGNSA. CDR3 sequence: CASSPSGQGDGYTF. Here the CDR3 DNA reads TGTGCCAGCAGCCCCTCGGGACAGGGAGATGGCTACACCTTC.

V gene TRBV7-9 combines with J gene TRBJ2-3; 9 nucleotides line up with TRBD1. Looked up from germline, CDR1 is SEHNR and CDR2 is FQNEAQ (reference sequence). The CDR3 runs to 15 residues. V was pared by 4 bases and J by 1 base, with 3 bases of the junction left unmatched. The chain's CDR3 is CASSSWDRGTDTQYF. CDR3 DNA: TGTGCCAGCAGCTCGTGGGACAGGGGCACAGATACGCAGTATTTT.

In its sample, this clonotype was seen a few times. The genes are TRBV5-1 and TRBJ2-5, with TRBD2 identical over 11 bases. This CDR3 is built from 15 residues. The V segment lost 4 bases and the J segment 3 bases; nucleotides outside the gene matches: 5. Germline CDR1 SGHRS, CDR2 YFSETQ. The CDR3 here is CASSRKTSGEETQYF. CDR3 nucleotides: TGCGCCAGCAGCCGTAAGACTAGCGGGGAAGAGACCCAGTACTTC.

This chain links TRBV27 with TRBJ2-7; 9 nucleotides align to TRBD2. The germline CDR1 and CDR2 sequences are MNHEY and SMNVEV (reference sequence). The CDR3 runs to 13 residues. After removal of 4 bases from V and 6 bases from J, the junction contained 4 bases not matched to a gene. CDR3 region: CASSSGLALEQYF. CDR3 coding DNA: TGTGCCAGCAGTTCGGGACTAGCCCTCGAGCAGTACTTC.

The chain couples TRBV10-2 to TRBJ1-5, with a possible D match to TRBD1 (5 bases). The germline gives CDR1 WSHSY, CDR2 SAAADI. The CDR3 totals 13 residues. The V end lost 8 bases, the J end lost 5 bases, and 13 bases lay between the germline ends. The CDR3 nucleotides read TGCGCCAGCGGGGGAAGTACTTATCAGCCCCAGCATTTT. This translates into CASGGSTYQPQHF.

This clonotype was seen a single time. A read error may explain this, as a much larger clone is one base away. The rearrangement joins TRBV6-5 to TRBJ2-5; D uncertain. Gene TRBJ2-1 matches the end of the DNA better, so the J call may be wrong. The CDR3 length is 14 residues. Germline V gives CDR1 MNHEY, CDR2 SVGAGI. The CDR3 sequence: CASSYSERPETQFF. The CDR3, as DNA: TGTGCCAGCAGTTACTCCGAACGCCCGGAGACCCAGTTCTTC.

This clonotype appeared many times. The chain couples TRBV6-1 to TRBJ2-7, with 10 bases lining up with TRBD1. CDR1 MNHNS and CDR2 SASEGT come from the germline V gene. Germline trimming cut 10 bases from V and 3 bases from J; bases unmatched to any gene: 6. The CDR3 sequence is 13 residues long. CDR3: CAILGTGVYEQYF. Here the CDR3 DNA reads TGTGCCATCCTCGGGACAGGGGTCTACGAGCAGTACTTC.

This clonotype was found a few times. The chain is built from TRBV12-3 or TRBV12-4 and TRBJ2-5; 8 nucleotides align to TRBD1. This CDR3 spans 16 amino acids. V was pared by 4 bases and J by 0 bases, with 7 bases of the junction left unmatched. The CDR3 region is CASSSGQGFYQETQYF. The CDR3 DNA is TGTGCCAGCAGTTCCGGACAGGGCTTCTACCAAGAGACCCAGTACTTC.

The chain couples TRBV12-3 or TRBV12-4 to TRBJ2-1, with 7 bases lining up with TRBD2. There are 14 residues in the CDR3. V lost 4 bases to trimming and J lost 9 bases; unmatched junction nucleotides: 9. The CDR3: CASSSPSGALEQFF. The CDR3 nucleotides read TGTGCCAGCAGTTCGCCAAGCGGGGCCCTTGAGCAGTTCTTC.

This clonotype was recorded at least ten times. This chain links TRBV7-3 with TRBJ2-5; D perhaps matches TRBD1 (5 bases). The germline gives CDR1 SGHTA, CDR2 FQGTGA. The CDR3 extends over 14 amino acids. V lost 2 bases to trimming and J lost 7 bases, with 14 bases between them. The CDR3, as DNA: TGTGCCAGCAGCTTAGATGGGGCGACGGGGACCCAGTACTTC. It translates to CASSLDGATGTQYF.

Concerning this clonotype itself: The junction departs from the called germline gene at one end, perhaps through a read error. The rearrangement uses TRBV7-2 and TRBJ2-1; 7 positions match TRBD2. Per the germline V gene, CDR1 is SGHTA and CDR2 is FQGNSA. The CDR3 has 16 residues. The CDR3 sequence is CASSPGGGSSYNDQFF. The CDR3 coding sequence is TGTGCAAGCAGTCCAGGCGGGGGAAGCTCCTACAATGATCAGTTCTTC.

The chain employs TRBV20-1 and TRBJ1-2; D is ambiguous. CDR1 is DFQATT and CDR2 is SNEGSKA in the germline V gene (reference sequence). The CDR3 has 12 amino acids. V was pared by 5 bases and J by 3 bases, with 10 bases between. DNA of the CDR3: TGCAGTGCTGACCCCAGCTACTATGGCTACACCTTC. This gives the protein CSADPSYYGYTF.

This clonotype was counted at least ten times. The chain employs TRBV7-6 and TRBJ2-1; D not resolved. Trimming took off 2 bases at V and 2 bases at J, with 7 bases between the two ends. Germline values: CDR1 SGHVS, CDR2 FNYEAQ. The CDR3 contains 14 residues. The chain's CDR3 is CASSLYSTYNEQFF. The CDR3 coding sequence is TGTGCCAGCAGCTTATACTCTACCTACAATGAGCAGTTCTTC.

This clonotype was counted between two and nine times. V gene TRBV3-1 combines with J gene TRBJ2-7; 14 bases agree with TRBD2. Germline lookup yields CDR1 LGHDT and CDR2 YNNKEL (reference sequence). The CDR3 length is 16 residues. Trimming at V came to 4 bases and at J to 4 bases, leaving 6 bases not matched to a gene. CDR3 in DNA: TGTGCCAGCAGCCTCGGGACTAGCGGGAGTCCGTACGAGCAGTACTTC. It yields the protein CASSLGTSGSPYEQYF.

The chain recombines TRBV7-6 with TRBJ2-2, with D possibly TRBD2 on 6 matching bases. V was shortened by 5 bases and J by 6 bases, with 16 bases between the two germline ends. CDR1 is SGHVS and CDR2 is FNYEAQ in the germline V gene. The CDR3 spans 15 residues. This chain's CDR3 is CASSPSGGVSGELFF. The CDR3 nucleotides are TGTGCCAGCAGCCCAAGTGGAGGGGTGTCCGGGGAGCTGTTTTTT.

This clonotype was counted ten times or more. The rearrangement uses TRBV28 and TRBJ1-3; the D gene is possibly TRBD1 (5 bases). The V and J ends lost 3 bases and 0 bases respectively, with 12 bases between them. Germline V gene data show CDR1 as MDHEN and CDR2 as SYDVKM. The length of the CDR3 is 16 residues. In DNA form, the CDR3 reads TGTGCCAGCAGTTTTCGAGACAGAATCTCTGGAAACACCATATATTTT. It yields the protein CASSFRDRISGNTIYF. The full variable domain, with the rest looked up from reference TRBV28 and TRBJ1-3, is DVKVTQSSRYLVKRTGEKVFLECVQDMDHENMFWYRQDPGLGLRLIYFSYDVKMKEKGDIPEGYSVSREKKERFSLILESASTNQTSMYLCASSFRDRISGNTIYFGEGSWLTVV.

This clonotype was seen a few times. This chain connects TRBV6-6 to TRBJ2-3; maybe TRBD1 (7 bases). Deletions cut 1 base from V and 4 bases from J, with 18 bases between. Looked up from germline, CDR1 is MNHNY and CDR2 is SVGAGI (reference sequence). The CDR3 sequence is 17 residues long. As DNA, the CDR3 is TGTGCCAGCAGTTACTTTCGGAGGGGGCTCTCCGCAGATACGCAGTATTTT. It specifies CASSYFRRGLSADTQYF.

The table lists this clonotype with many counts. V and J are TRBV29-1 and TRBJ1-1; D not certain. Germline V gene sequence: CDR1 SQVTM, CDR2 ANQGSEA. The CDR3 is 10 residues long. V lost 4 bases, J lost 5 bases, and 5 bases lay in between. The CDR3 reads CSVGTTEAFF. The CDR3, as DNA: TGCAGCGTTGGGACTACTGAAGCTTTCTTT.

This clonotype was recorded a few times. J is TRBJ2-3 and V is TRBV9, with unresolved D. Trimming cost V 3 bases and J 5 bases, with 7 bases left between them. From germline, CDR1 is SGDLS and CDR2 YYNGEE. This CDR3 has 12 amino acids. The CDR3 DNA reads as TGTGCCAGCAGCGAGGAAGAAGATACGCAGTATTTT. Its translation: CASSEEEDTQYF.

This clonotype appeared many times. The J gene is TRBJ1-1, the V gene TRBV7-6, with D possibly TRBD1 on 5 matching bases. Trimming shortened V by 0 bases and J by 1 base, and 12 bases separated the two germline ends. Per the germline V gene, CDR1 is SGHVS and CDR2 is FNYEAQ. The CDR3 runs 16 residues. The CDR3 loop reads CASSLAGGEGNTEAFF. The CDR3 DNA is TGTGCCAGCAGCTTAGCGGGGGGAGAGGGGAACACTGAAGCTTTCTTT.

This clonotype was observed many times. The rearrangement uses TRBV6-1 and TRBJ2-7, with D perhaps matching TRBD1 (5 bases). Trimming left V 3 bases short and J 0 bases short, with 6 bases between. This CDR3 comprises 13 residues. The germline CDR1 and CDR2 sequences are MNHNS and SASEGT. DNA of the CDR3: TGTGCCAGCAGTGATACAGGCTCCTACGAGCAGTACTTC. Translated, it gives CASSDTGSYEQYF.

Only a few counts were recorded for this clonotype. The chain is built from TRBV5-6 and TRBJ2-5; TRBD2 matches at 7 bases. The CDR3 is 19 amino acids. Looked up from germline, CDR1 is SGHDT and CDR2 is YYEEEE. V shed 2 bases, J shed 3 bases, and the junction held 19 bases outside the gene matches. The DNA for the CDR3 is TGTGCCAGCAGCTTACCCCTCTATAGACTAGCCGATATGAAAGAGACCCAGTACTTC. This encodes CASSLPLYRLADMKETQYF.

A word on this clonotype: The CDR3 end shows no conserved phenylalanine or tryptophan, and so a read error is likely. The CDR3 loop reads CASSLGNGNEQYL. The CDR3 DNA reads TGTGCCAGCAGCCTAGGGAATGGAAACGAGCAGTACTTA. The genes are TRBV7-6 and TRBJ2-7, with no clear D. Per germline, CDR1 SGHVS and CDR2 FNYEAQ. V lost 5 bases and J 5 bases, leaving 13 bases between the germline ends. CDR3 length: 13 amino acids.